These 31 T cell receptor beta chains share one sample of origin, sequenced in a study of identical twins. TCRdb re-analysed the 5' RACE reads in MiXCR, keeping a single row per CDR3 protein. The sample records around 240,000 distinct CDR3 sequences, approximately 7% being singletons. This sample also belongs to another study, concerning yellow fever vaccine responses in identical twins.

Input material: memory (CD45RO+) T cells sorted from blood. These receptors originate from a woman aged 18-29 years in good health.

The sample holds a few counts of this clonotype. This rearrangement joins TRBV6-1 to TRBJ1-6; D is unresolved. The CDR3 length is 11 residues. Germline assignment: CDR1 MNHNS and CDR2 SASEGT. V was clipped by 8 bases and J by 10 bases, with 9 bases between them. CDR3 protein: CASGNVSPLHF. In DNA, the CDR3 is TGTGCCAGCGGCAATGTCTCACCCCTCCACTTT.

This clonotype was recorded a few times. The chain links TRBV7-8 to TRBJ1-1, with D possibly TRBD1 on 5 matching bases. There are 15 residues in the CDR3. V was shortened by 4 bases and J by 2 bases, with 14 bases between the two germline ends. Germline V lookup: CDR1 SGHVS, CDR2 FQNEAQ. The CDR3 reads CASSSRIGENTEAFF. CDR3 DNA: TGTGCCAGCAGCTCTCGTATAGGGGAAAACACTGAAGCTTTCTTT.

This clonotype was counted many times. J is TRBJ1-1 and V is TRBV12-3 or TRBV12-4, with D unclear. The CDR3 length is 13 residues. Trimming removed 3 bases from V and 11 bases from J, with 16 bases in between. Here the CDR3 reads CASSLSVKDGAFF. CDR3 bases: TGTGCCAGCAGTTTGTCCGTTAAGGATGGCGCTTTCTTT.

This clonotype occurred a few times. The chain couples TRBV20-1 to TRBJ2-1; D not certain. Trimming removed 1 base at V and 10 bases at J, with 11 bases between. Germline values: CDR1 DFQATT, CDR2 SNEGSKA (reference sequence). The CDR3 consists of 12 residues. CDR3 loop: CSARGGPVEQFF. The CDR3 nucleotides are TGCAGTGCTAGAGGTGGTCCAGTGGAGCAGTTCTTC.

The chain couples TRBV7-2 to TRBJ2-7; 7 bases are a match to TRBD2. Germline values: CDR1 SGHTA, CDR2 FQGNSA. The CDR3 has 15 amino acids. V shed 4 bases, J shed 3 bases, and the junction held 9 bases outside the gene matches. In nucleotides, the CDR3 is TGTGCCAGCAGCTCTATAGCAGCGGGGTTCTACGAGCAGTACTTC. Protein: CASSSIAAGFYEQYF.

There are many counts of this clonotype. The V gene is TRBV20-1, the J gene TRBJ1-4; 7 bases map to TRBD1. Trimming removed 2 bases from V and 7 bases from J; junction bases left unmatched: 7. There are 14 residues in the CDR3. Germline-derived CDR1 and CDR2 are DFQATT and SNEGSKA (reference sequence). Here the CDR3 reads CSARPTGAAEKLFF. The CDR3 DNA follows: TGCAGTGCTAGACCTACAGGGGCGGCTGAAAAACTGTTTTTT.

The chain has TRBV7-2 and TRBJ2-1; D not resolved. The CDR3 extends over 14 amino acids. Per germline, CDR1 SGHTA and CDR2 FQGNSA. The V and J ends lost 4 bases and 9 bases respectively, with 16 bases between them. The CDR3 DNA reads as TGTGCCAGCAGCTCAGCTGTGCTCGTGGGTGAGCAGTTCTTC. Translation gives CASSSAVLVGEQFF.

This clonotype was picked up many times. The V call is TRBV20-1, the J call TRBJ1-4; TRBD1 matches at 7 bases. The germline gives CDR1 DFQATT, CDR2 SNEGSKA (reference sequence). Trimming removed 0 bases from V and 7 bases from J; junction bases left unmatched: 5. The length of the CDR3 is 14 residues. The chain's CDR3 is CSARDRDRGEKLFF. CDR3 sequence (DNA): TGCAGTGCTAGAGATCGGGACAGAGGTGAAAAACTGTTTTTT.

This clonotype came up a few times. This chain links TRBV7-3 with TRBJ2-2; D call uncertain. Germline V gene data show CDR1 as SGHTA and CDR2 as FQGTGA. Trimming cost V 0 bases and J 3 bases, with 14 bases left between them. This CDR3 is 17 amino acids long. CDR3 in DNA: TGTGCCAGCAGCTTAACGTCCACAGTCTTTGACACCGGGGAGCTGTTTTTT. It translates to CASSLTSTVFDTGELFF.

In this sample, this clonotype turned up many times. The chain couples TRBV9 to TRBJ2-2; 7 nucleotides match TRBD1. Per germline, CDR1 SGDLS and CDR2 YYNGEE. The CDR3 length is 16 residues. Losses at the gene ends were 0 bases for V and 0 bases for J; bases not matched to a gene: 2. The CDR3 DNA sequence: TGTGCCAGCAGCGTAGGTAGGGGGCCGAACACCGGGGAGCTGTTTTTT. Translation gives CASSVGRGPNTGELFF.

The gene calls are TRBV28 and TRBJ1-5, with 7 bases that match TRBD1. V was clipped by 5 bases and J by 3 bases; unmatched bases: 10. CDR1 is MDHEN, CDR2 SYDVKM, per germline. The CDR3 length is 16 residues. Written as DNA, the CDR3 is TGTGCCAGCAGTGACAGGGCTCAACCTTACAATCAGCCCCAGCATTTT. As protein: CASSDRAQPYNQPQHF.

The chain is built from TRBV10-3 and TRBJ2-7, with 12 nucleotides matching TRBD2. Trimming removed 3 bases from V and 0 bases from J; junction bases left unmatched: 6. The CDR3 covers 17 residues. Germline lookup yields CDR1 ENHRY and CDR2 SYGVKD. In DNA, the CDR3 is TGTGCCATCAGTGATCCCTGGACTAGCGGGACCTCCTACGAGCAGTACTTC. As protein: CAISDPWTSGTSYEQYF.

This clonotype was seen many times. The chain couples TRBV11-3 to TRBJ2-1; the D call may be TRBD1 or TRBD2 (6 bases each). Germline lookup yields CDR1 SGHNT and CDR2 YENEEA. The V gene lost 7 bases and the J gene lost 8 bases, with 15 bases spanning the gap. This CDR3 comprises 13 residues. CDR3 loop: CASTQQGGDEQFF. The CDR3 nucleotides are TGTGCCAGCACCCAACAGGGAGGCGATGAGCAGTTCTTC.

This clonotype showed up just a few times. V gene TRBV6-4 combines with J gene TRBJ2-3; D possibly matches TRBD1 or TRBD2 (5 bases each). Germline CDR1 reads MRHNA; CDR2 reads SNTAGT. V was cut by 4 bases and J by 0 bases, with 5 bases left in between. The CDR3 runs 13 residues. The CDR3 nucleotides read TGTGCCAGCAGTGGGGACAGCACAGATACGCAGTATTTT. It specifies CASSGDSTDTQYF.

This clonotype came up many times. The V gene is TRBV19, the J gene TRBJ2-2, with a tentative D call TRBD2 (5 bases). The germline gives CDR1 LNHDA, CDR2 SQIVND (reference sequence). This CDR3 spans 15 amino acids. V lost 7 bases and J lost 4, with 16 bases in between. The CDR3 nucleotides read TGTGCCAGTACCGACTACGCATTAGGCACCGGGGAGCTGTTTTTT. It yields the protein CASTDYALGTGELFF.

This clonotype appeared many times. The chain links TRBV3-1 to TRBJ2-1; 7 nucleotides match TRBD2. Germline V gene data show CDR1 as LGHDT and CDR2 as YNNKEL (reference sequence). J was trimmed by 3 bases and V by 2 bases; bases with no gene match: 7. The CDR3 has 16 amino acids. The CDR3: CASSQTSEIFYNEQFF. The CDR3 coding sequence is TGTGCCAGCAGCCAAACTAGCGAGATTTTCTACAATGAGCAGTTCTTC.

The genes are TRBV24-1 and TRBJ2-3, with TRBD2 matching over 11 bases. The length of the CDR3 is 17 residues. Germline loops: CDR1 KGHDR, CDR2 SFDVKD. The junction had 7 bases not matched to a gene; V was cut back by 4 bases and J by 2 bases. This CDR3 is CATSETGLADSTDTQYF. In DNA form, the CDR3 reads TGTGCCACCAGTGAGACGGGACTAGCGGACTCCACAGATACGCAGTATTTT.

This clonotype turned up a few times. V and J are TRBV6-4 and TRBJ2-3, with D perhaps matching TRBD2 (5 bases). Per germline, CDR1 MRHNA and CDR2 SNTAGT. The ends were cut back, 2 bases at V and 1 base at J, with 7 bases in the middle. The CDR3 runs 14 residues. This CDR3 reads CASSDMEGTDTQYF. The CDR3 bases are TGTGCCAGCAGTGACATGGAGGGCACAGATACGCAGTATTTT.

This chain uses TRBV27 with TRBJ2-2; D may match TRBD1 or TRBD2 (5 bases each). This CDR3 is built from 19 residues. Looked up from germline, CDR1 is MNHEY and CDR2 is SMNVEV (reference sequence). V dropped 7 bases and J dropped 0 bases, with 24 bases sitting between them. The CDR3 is CASTSLRLGDRANTGELFF. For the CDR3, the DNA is TGTGCCAGCACTTCGCTACGGTTGGGGGATCGCGCGAACACCGGGGAGCTGTTTTTT.

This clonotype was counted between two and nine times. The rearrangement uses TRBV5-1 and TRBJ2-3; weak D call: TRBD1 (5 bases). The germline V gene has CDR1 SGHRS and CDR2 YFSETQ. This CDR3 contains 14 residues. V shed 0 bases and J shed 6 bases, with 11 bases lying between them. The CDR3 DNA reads TGCGCCAGCAGCTTGGGGGCAGGGTCGGATACGCAGTATTTT. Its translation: CASSLGAGSDTQYF. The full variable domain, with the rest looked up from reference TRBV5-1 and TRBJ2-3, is KAGVTQTPRYLIKTRGQQVTLSCSPISGHRSVSWYQQTPGQGLQFLFEYFSETQRNKGNFPGRFSGRQFSNSRSEMNVSTLELGDSALYLCASSLGAGSDTQYFGPGTRLTVL.

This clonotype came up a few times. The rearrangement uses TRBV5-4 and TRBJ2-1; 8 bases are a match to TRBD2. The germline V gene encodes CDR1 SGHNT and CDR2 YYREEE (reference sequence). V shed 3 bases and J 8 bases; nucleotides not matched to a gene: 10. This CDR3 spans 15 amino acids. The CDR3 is CASSSTSGTNDEQFF. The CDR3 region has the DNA TGTGCCAGCAGCTCCACTAGCGGAACCAACGATGAGCAGTTCTTC.

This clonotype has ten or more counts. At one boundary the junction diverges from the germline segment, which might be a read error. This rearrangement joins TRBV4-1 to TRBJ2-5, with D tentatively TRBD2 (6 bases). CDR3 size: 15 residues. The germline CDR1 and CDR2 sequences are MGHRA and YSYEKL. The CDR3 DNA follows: TGCGCCAGCAGCCAAGATCAAAGCGGGCAAGGGACCCAGTACTTC. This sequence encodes CASSQDQSGQGTQYF.

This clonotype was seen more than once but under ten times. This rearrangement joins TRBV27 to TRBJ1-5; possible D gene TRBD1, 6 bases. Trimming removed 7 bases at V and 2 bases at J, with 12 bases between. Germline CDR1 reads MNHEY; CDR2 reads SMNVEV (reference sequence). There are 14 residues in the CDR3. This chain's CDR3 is CASKQGGGNQPQHF. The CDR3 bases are TGTGCCAGCAAACAGGGTGGTGGCAATCAGCCCCAGCATTTT.

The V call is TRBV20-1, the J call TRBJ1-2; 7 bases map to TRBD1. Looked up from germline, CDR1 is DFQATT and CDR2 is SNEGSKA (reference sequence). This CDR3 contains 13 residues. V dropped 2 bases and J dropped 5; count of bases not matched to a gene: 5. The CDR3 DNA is TGCAGTGCTAGAAGAAAGACAGGGTATGGCTACACCTTC. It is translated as CSARRKTGYGYTF.

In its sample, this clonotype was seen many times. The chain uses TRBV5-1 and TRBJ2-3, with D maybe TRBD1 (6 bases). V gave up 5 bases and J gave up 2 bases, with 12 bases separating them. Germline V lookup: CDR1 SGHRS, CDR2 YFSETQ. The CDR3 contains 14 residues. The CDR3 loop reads CASRPRTVTDTQYF. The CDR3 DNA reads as TGCGCCAGCAGACCAAGGACAGTCACAGATACGCAGTATTTT.

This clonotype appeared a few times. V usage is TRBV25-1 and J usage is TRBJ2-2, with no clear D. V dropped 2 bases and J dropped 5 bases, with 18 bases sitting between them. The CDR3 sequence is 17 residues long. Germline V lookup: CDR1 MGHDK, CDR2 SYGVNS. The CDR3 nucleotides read TGTGCCAGCAGTGAAATGTCAGGCCACAATATGACCGGGGAGCTGTTTTTT. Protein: CASSEMSGHNMTGELFF.

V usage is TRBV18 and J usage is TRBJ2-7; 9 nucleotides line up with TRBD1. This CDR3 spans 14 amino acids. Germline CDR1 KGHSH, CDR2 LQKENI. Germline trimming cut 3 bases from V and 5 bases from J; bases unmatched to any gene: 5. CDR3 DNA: TGTGCCAGCTCACCCGGGACAGGGAAGAACGAGCAGTACGTC. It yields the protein CASSPGTGKNEQYV.

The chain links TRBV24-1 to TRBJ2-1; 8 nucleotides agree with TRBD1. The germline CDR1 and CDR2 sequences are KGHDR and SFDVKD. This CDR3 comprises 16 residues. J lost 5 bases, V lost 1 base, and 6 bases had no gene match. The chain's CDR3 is CATSDLGDRGNNEQFF. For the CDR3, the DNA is TGTGCCACCAGTGATTTAGGAGACAGGGGAAACAATGAGCAGTTCTTC.

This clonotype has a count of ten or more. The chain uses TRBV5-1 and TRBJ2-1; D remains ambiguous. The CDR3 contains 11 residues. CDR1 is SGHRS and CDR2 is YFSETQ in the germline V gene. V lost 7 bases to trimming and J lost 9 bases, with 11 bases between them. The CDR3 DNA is TGCGCCAGCGGAGACTTGTTTGAGCAGTTCTTC. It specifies CASGDLFEQFF. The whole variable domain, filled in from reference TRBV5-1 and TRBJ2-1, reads KAGVTQTPRYLIKTRGQQVTLSCSPISGHRSVSWYQQTPGQGLQFLFEYFSETQRNKGNFPGRFSGRQFSNSRSEMNVSTLELGDSALYLCASGDLFEQFFGPGTRLTVL.

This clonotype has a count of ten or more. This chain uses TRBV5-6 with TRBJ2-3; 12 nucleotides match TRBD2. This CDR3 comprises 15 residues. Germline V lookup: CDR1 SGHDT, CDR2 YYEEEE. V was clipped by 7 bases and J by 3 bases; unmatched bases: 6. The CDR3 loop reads CASSPGTSGTDTQYF. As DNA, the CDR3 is TGTGCCAGCTCTCCCGGGACTAGCGGGACAGATACGCAGTATTTT.

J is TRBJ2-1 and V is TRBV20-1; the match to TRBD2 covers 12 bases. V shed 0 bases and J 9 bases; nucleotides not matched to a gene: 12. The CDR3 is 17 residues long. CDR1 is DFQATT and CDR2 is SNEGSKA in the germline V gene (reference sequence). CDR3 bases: TGCAGTGCTAGAGATGGAAGACTAGCGGGAGTCAGGGCTGAGCAGTTCTTC. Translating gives CSARDGRLAGVRAEQFF.